Described below is a single TCR beta chain sequence and its context. Its specificity is unknown. Unique molecular identifiers tagged the TCR beta cDNA libraries. TCRdb reprocessed the PCR reads with MiXCR, giving one entry per CDR3 protein. The sample has around 700,000 distinct CDR3 sequences, 55% to 60% seen once. The entry originates in a study of post-analysis software for immune sequencing data. Study-level results: Higher frequency in patients than in controls was seen for about five TRBV segments, with TRBV5-6, TRBV5-1 and TRBV20-1 among them. Significantly lower normalized Chao1 diversity was seen in multiple sclerosis patients than in controls.

The V gene lost 5 bases and the J gene lost 2 bases, with 8 bases spanning the gap. The CDR3 has 12 residues. The germline CDR1 and CDR2 sequences are SQVTM and ANQGSEA. This TCR was recovered from a girl aged 2-10 years with multiple sclerosis. The rearrangement joins TRBV29-1 to TRBJ2-3; TRBD1 is a possible D gene (6 bases). The sequencing sample was made of blood. This CDR3 reads CSVQGPTDTQYF. In nucleotides, the CDR3 is TGCAGCGTTCAGGGGCCCACAGATACGCAGTATTTT.